Described below is a single TCR beta chain sequence and its context. Its antigen is not known. This specimen comes from a study of radiotherapy plus CTLA-4 blockade in lung cancer. Study information: Objective responses occurred in about 18% of patients; over 25% had disease control. Study conclusions and caveats: Early blood T cell clone dynamics reportedly forecast response best, with interferon-beta. The study found tumor-derived TCR clones expanded in blood after radiotherapy plus ipilimumab.

Per the germline V gene, CDR1 is GTSNPN and CDR2 is SVGIG (reference sequence). This CDR3 is built from 12 residues. V shed 1 base and J 7 bases; nucleotides not matched to a gene: 1. The repertoire was sequenced with immunoSEQ multiplex PCR; TCRdb's copy has only in-frame clones and lacks some. The profile shows about 57,000 clones, approximately 80% of them singletons. This sample comprised peripheral blood, obtained from a patient treated with radiotherapy plus ipilimumab. This chain uses TRBV30 with TRBJ1-5, with 7 bases fitting TRBD1. The clonotype originates from a human donor with non-small cell lung cancer who had a complete response to radiotherapy plus ipilimumab. As DNA, the CDR3 is TGTGCCTGGAGTGGACAGGGCCAGCCCCAGCATTTT. It specifies CAWSGQGQPQHF.